This T cell receptor beta chain was recovered during a study of response to subunit inactivated influenza vaccine. Per germline, CDR1 SEHNR and CDR2 FQNEAQ (reference sequence). Trimming pared 3 bases from V and 7 bases from J, leaving 9 bases between. The CDR3 extends over 13 amino acids. TCRdb reanalysed the RT-PCR reads using MiXCR and keeps one entry per CDR3 protein. The sample includes about 780,000 distinct CDR3 sequences, 15% to 20% of them seen just once. This specimen consisted of PBMCs from blood, obtained roughly 5 days after vaccination. The genes are TRBV7-9 and TRBJ2-2, with D perhaps assigned TRBD1 or TRBD2 (5 bases each). This clonotype originated in a man aged 50 to 60 who received an inactivated influenza vaccine. DNA for the CDR3: TGTGCCAGCAGCTTTCCTGGGGGCGGGGAGCTGTTTTTT. Its translation is CASSFPGGGELFF.